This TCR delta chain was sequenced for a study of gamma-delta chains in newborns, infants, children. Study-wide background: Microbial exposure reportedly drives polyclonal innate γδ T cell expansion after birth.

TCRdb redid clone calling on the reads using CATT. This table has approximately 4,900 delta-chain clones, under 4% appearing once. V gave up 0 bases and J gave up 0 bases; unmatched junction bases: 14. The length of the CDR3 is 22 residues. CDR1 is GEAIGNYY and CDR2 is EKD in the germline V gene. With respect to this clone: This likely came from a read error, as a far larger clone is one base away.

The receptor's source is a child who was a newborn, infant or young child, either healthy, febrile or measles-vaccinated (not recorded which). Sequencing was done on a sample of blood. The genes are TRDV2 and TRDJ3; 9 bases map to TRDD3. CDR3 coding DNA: TGTGCCTGTGACACCGGATTTCTGGGGGATGCCCCAAGCTCCTGGGACACCCGACAGATGTTTTTC. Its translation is CACDTGFLGDAPSSWDTRQMFF.